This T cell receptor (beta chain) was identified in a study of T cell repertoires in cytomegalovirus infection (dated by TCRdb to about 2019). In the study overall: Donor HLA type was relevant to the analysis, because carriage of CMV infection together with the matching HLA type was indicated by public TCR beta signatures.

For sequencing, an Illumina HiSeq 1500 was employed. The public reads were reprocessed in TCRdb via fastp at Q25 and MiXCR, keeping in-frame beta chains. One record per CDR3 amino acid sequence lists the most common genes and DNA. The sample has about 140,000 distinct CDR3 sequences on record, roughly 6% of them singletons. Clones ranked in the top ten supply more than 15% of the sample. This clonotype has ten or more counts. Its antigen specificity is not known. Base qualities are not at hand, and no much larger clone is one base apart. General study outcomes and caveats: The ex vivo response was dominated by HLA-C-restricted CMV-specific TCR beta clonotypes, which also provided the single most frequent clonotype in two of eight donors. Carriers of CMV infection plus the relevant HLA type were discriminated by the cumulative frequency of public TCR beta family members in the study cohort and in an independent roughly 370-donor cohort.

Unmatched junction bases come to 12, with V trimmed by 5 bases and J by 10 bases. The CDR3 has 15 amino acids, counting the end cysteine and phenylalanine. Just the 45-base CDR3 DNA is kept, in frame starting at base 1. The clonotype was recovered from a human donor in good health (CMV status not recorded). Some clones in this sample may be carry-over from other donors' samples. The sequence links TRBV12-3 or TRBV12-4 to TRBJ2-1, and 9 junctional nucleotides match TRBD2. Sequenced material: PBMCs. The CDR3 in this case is CASSPLAGAWREQFF. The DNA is TGTGCCAGCAGTCCATTAGCGGGGGCCTGGCGGGAGCAGTTCTTC.